What follows are 10 T cell receptor beta chains derived from one specimen sequenced in a study of CD8+CD57+ T cells in acquired aplastic anemia. Genomic DNA served as template for TCR beta VDJ and CDR3 profiling. TCRdb re-derived calls from the reads in MiXCR, one entry per CDR3 protein. The data contain under 200,000 distinct CDR3 sequences, roughly 40% of them singletons. The specimen sequenced was sorted CD4+, CD8+, or CD8+CD57+ T cells (not recorded which) from PBMCs. The origin of the receptors is a human donor in good health.

The table lists this clonotype with many counts. J is TRBJ2-1 and V is TRBV7-3, with TRBD2 identical over 7 bases. The CDR3 runs 13 residues. From germline, CDR1 is SGHTA and CDR2 FQGTGA. Trimming removed 3 bases from V and 6 bases from J; junction bases left unmatched: 2. CDR3 DNA: TGTGCCAGCAGCTTCTCGGGGGGCAATGAGCAGTTCTTC. Translation: CASSFSGGNEQFF.

The chain combines TRBV15 with TRBJ1-6, with D maybe TRBD1 (5 bases). This CDR3 has 14 residues. V lost 10 bases, J lost 5 bases, and 15 bases lay in between. CDR1 LNHNV and CDR2 YYDKDF come from the germline V gene (reference sequence). This CDR3 is CASTGWGNNSPLHF. CDR3 coding DNA: TGTGCCAGTACGGGTTGGGGGAATAATTCACCCCTCCACTTT.

In its sample, this clonotype was seen a few times. The V gene is TRBV27, the J gene TRBJ2-2, with D maybe TRBD2 (5 bases). The length of the CDR3 is 14 residues. Looked up from germline, CDR1 is MNHEY and CDR2 is SMNVEV (reference sequence). V was pared by 1 base and J by 6 bases, with 9 bases between. This chain's CDR3 is CASSLYRRAGELFF. The CDR3 bases are TGTGCCAGCAGTTTATATAGGCGGGCCGGGGAGCTGTTTTTT.

A word on this clonotype: One end of the junction fails to match germline, which may point to a read error. V and J are TRBV10-3 and TRBJ1-1; 7 nucleotides match TRBD1. There are 14 residues in the CDR3. Germline loops: CDR1 ENHRY, CDR2 SYGVKD. CDR3 coding DNA: TGTGCCGTCAGTGGGACAGAGTTGAACACTGAAGCTTTCTTT. It specifies CAVSGTELNTEAFF.

The V and J genes are TRBV7-2 and TRBJ1-1; no definite D call. V dropped 1 base and J dropped 1 base, with 7 bases sitting between them. The CDR3 runs to 14 residues. The germline V gene has CDR1 SGHTA and CDR2 FQGNSA. In DNA, the CDR3 is TGTGCCAGCAGCTTAGTTCCAAGGAACACTGAAGCTTTCTTT. This encodes CASSLVPRNTEAFF.

This clonotype was observed at least ten times. The chain carries TRBV12-3 or TRBV12-4 and TRBJ2-2; D not certain. V lost 6 bases and J 6 bases, leaving 11 bases between the germline ends. The CDR3 is 13 amino acids. The CDR3 bases are TGTGCCAGCAGCCGCGAGGAACCCGGGGAGCTGTTTTTT. Amino acids: CASSREEPGELFF.

This clonotype was seen a few times. Here the CDR3 DNA reads TGCAGTGTGCGAGGGGGGGCAGAGACCCAGTACTTC. Translated, it gives CSVRGGAETQYF. J is TRBJ2-5 and V is TRBV20-1; D perhaps matches TRBD2 (7 bases). V gave up 7 bases and J gave up 4 bases, with 13 bases separating them. The CDR3 length is 12 residues. In germline, CDR1 is DFQATT, CDR2 SNEGSKA (reference sequence).

This clonotype came up many times. The V call is TRBV29-1, the J call TRBJ1-6; D might be TRBD1 (5 bases). V was pared by 6 bases and J by 5 bases, with 14 bases between. Germline V CDR1 and CDR2: SQVTM, ANQGSEA. The CDR3 contains 14 residues. The CDR3 loop is CSVQADRNNSPLHF. The DNA of the CDR3 is TGCAGCGTCCAAGCCGACAGAAATAATTCACCCCTCCACTTT.

The V gene is TRBV7-9, the J gene TRBJ1-6; a possible D gene is TRBD1 (6 bases). V was clipped by 7 bases and J by 7 bases, with 14 bases between them. Germline loops: CDR1 SEHNR, CDR2 FQNEAQ (reference sequence). This CDR3 is built from 14 residues. CDR3 amino acids: CASNSQGGNSPLHF. CDR3 sequence (DNA): TGTGCCAGCAACTCACAGGGCGGCAATTCACCCCTCCACTTT.

This clonotype was found many times. One end of the junction is discordant with germline, which a read error may explain. The chain couples TRBV7-2 to TRBJ2-1; 9 bases are a match to TRBD2. The V gene's germline CDR1 is SGHTA and CDR2 FQGNSA. This CDR3 spans 12 amino acids. The CDR3 loop reads CASSLTSGPPTF. The CDR3 DNA sequence: TGTGCCAGCAGCTTAACTAGCGGGCCCCCTACCTTC.